Each of the 14 T cell receptor beta chains below was sequenced from the same sample in a study of vaccination and CD4 T cells after COVID-19. Researchers used the Oncomine TCR Beta short-read assay to sequence DNA from cultured CD4+ T cells. TCRdb itself ran the PCR reads through MiXCR, one entry per CDR3 protein. The sample includes fewer than 15,000 distinct CDR3 sequences, under 60% seen only once; the top ten take about 12%. Treatment described: roughly 11-day PBMC culture with coronavirus spike peptide pools or control peptides (ViraFEST assay). Their recognized antigens are unknown. Source material: CD4+ T cells from blood, cultured in vitro. Receptor source: a human donor who had recovered from COVID-19.

The chain couples TRBV5-4 to TRBJ2-5, with TRBD2 matching 9 bases. The CDR3 loop spans 15 amino acids. Germline trimming cut 1 base from V and 2 bases from J; bases unmatched to any gene: 3. Germline CDR1 is SGHNT and CDR2 is YYREEE (reference sequence). The CDR3 DNA reads TGTGCCAGCAGCTTGCGGACTAGCGATCAAGAGACCCAGTACTTC. Translating gives CASSLRTSDQETQYF.

Only one count was recorded for this clonotype. The rearrangement uses TRBV28 and TRBJ1-5, with 8 bases aligning to TRBD1. The CDR3 extends over 15 amino acids. Trimming at V came to 7 bases and at J to 3 bases, leaving 8 bases not matched to a gene. CDR1 is MDHEN, CDR2 SYDVKM, per germline. Here the CDR3 DNA reads TGTGCCAGCAAACAGACAGGGGTCGACAATCAGCCCCAGCATTTT. Its translation: CASKQTGVDNQPQHF.

This clonotype is judged large (0.1 to 1%). This rearrangement joins TRBV6-1 to TRBJ1-3, with TRBD1 identical over 7 bases. CDR1 is MNHNS, CDR2 SASEGT, per germline. Losses at the gene ends were 8 bases for V and 2 bases for J; bases not matched to a gene: 9. The CDR3 sequence is 15 residues long. The CDR3 nucleotides read TGTGCCAGCGTATCTACAGGGACAGCTGGAAACACCATATATTTT. Its translation is CASVSTGTAGNTIYF.

The rearrangement links TRBV28 to TRBJ2-2; D uncertain. The germline V gene has CDR1 MDHEN and CDR2 SYDVKM. The CDR3 is 13 residues long. The V and J ends lost 4 bases and 6 bases respectively, with 9 bases between them. CDR3 sequence: CASSSPFPGELFF. The CDR3 DNA reads TGTGCCAGCAGTTCCCCATTCCCCGGGGAGCTGTTTTTT.

The chain joins TRBV5-4 to TRBJ2-5; 7 bases agree with TRBD1. CDR1 is SGHNT, CDR2 YYREEE, per germline (reference sequence). With V trimmed by 4 bases and J by 5 bases, 14 bases remained unmatched. The CDR3 extends over 16 amino acids. The CDR3 nucleotides are TGTGCCAGCAGCGCCCGAGGGGGCCAGGGATACGAGACCCAGTACTTC. Its protein is CASSARGGQGYETQYF.

The count of this clonotype is one. The rearrangement uses TRBV20-1 and TRBJ2-1, with TRBD2 matching over 9 bases. V gave up 6 bases and J gave up 8 bases; unmatched junction bases: 11. CDR3 size: 14 residues. The germline V gene has CDR1 DFQATT and CDR2 SNEGSKA (reference sequence). In DNA, the CDR3 is TGCAGTGCCCCGGGGCTAGCGGGATATGATGAGCAGTTCTTC. Translated: CSAPGLAGYDEQFF.

The genes are TRBV7-2 and TRBJ2-7; 9 nucleotides match TRBD2. The J segment lost 6 bases and the V segment lost 4 bases, leaving 10 bases of the junction unmatched. Germline V gene lookup returns CDR1 SGHTA and CDR2 FQGNSA. This CDR3 has 15 residues. CDR3 DNA sequence: TGTGCCAGCAGCTACCGTCGCCTAGCGGGATCCGAGCAGTACTTC. This encodes CASSYRRLAGSEQYF.

The CDR3 is CASSRQGYGYTF. DNA for the CDR3: TGTGCCAGCTCCAGACAAGGCTATGGCTACACCTTC. The V call is TRBV12-3 or TRBV12-4, the J call TRBJ1-2; D is undetermined. This CDR3 has 12 residues. Trimming removed 8 bases at V and 4 bases at J, with 11 bases between.

This clonotype was observed a few times. The rearrangement joins TRBV20-1 to TRBJ2-7; 10 nucleotides agree with TRBD2. The V gene's germline CDR1 is DFQATT and CDR2 SNEGSKA (reference sequence). The CDR3 is 15 amino acids. V was clipped by 5 bases and J by 1 base; unmatched bases: 8. CDR3 amino acids: CSALATSGISYEQYF. CDR3 DNA: TGCAGTGCTCTGGCCACTAGCGGGATATCCTACGAGCAGTACTTC.

Comments on this clonotype: The junction departs from germline at one end; a sequencing error may be responsible. The CDR3 coding sequence is TGTGCCAGTAGTGTTCGGGGGCTGGGCACCCCCGGGGAGCTGTTTTTT. It specifies CASSVRGLGTPGELFF. This sequence joins TRBV25-1 and TRBJ2-2; perhaps D is TRBD1 or TRBD2 (6 bases each). The CDR3 extends over 16 amino acids. Germline CDR1 is MGHDK and CDR2 is SYGVNS. The full variable domain, completed using reference TRBV25-1 and TRBJ2-2, is EADIYQTPRYLVIGTGKKITLECSQTMGHDKMYWYQQDPGMELHLIHYSYGVNSTEKGDLSSESTVSRIRTEHFPLTLESARPSHTSQYLCASSVRGLGTPGELFFGEGSRLTVL.

This chain joins TRBV4-2 and TRBJ1-5, with a possible D match to TRBD1 (6 bases). The CDR3 runs to 15 residues. CDR1 and CDR2 from the germline V gene are LGHNA and YNFKEQ. The V end lost 0 bases, the J end lost 6 bases, and 12 bases lay between the germline ends. The CDR3 region is CASSQEWGQGQPQHF. The CDR3 nucleotides read TGTGCCAGCAGCCAAGAGTGGGGGCAGGGTCAGCCCCAGCATTTT.

The V gene is TRBV10-3, the J gene TRBJ2-4, with TRBD1 matching over 8 bases. In germline, CDR1 is ENHRY, CDR2 SYGVKD. The CDR3 runs to 14 residues. V was pared by 5 bases and J by 9 bases, with 9 bases of the junction left unmatched. The CDR3 protein is CAISPTGGFGIQYF. For the CDR3, the DNA is TGTGCCATCAGTCCCACAGGGGGGTTTGGCATTCAGTACTTC.

This clonotype is medium-sized within its sample. The chain recombines TRBV28 with TRBJ2-7; maybe TRBD1 (5 bases). The CDR3 is 16 residues long. Germline loops: CDR1 MDHEN, CDR2 SYDVKM. V was pared by 3 bases and J by 5 bases, with 20 bases between. CDR3 DNA: TGTGCCAGCAGTTTCAAAGTGGCAGGGATGCGCGACGAGCAGTACTTC. Translated, it gives CASSFKVAGMRDEQYF.

The chain recombines TRBV6-1 with TRBJ2-7, with D perhaps given as TRBD1 or TRBD2 (5 bases each). In germline, CDR1 is MNHNS, CDR2 SASEGT. This CDR3 has 15 residues. V shed 1 base and J shed 2 bases, with 12 bases lying between them. This chain's CDR3 is CASSEEGTSPYEQYF. CDR3 in DNA: TGTGCCAGCAGTGAAGAAGGGACGTCACCCTACGAGCAGTACTTC.